This entry features one T cell receptor (beta chain) sequence. The data were obtained in a study of breast tumors, draining lymph nodes, adjacent tissues. Axillary draining lymph nodes of breast cancer patients supplied the node samples. TCRdb re-derived calls from the multiplex PCR reads in MiXCR, one entry per CDR3 protein. The sample has around 140,000 distinct CDR3 sequences; about 20% are singletons. Specimen: axillary lymph node tissue. This clonotype was obtained from a female donor with breast cancer. Some clones in this sample may be carry-over from other donors' samples.

The CDR3: CASSSYRGQNQPQHF. DNA for the CDR3: TGTGCCAGCAGTTCATATAGGGGGCAGAATCAGCCCCAGCATTTT. V usage is TRBV28 and J usage is TRBJ1-5; 7 positions agree with TRBD1. V dropped 4 bases and J dropped 4; count of bases not matched to a gene: 7. The CDR3 loop spans 15 amino acids. CDR1 and CDR2 from the germline V gene are MDHEN and SYDVKM. Based on the CDR3 plus reference TRBV28 and TRBJ1-5, the full variable domain is DVKVTQSSRYLVKRTGEKVFLECVQDMDHENMFWYRQDPGLGLRLIYFSYDVKMKEKGDIPEGYSVSREKKERFSLILESASTNQTSMYLCASSSYRGQNQPQHFGDGTRLSIL.